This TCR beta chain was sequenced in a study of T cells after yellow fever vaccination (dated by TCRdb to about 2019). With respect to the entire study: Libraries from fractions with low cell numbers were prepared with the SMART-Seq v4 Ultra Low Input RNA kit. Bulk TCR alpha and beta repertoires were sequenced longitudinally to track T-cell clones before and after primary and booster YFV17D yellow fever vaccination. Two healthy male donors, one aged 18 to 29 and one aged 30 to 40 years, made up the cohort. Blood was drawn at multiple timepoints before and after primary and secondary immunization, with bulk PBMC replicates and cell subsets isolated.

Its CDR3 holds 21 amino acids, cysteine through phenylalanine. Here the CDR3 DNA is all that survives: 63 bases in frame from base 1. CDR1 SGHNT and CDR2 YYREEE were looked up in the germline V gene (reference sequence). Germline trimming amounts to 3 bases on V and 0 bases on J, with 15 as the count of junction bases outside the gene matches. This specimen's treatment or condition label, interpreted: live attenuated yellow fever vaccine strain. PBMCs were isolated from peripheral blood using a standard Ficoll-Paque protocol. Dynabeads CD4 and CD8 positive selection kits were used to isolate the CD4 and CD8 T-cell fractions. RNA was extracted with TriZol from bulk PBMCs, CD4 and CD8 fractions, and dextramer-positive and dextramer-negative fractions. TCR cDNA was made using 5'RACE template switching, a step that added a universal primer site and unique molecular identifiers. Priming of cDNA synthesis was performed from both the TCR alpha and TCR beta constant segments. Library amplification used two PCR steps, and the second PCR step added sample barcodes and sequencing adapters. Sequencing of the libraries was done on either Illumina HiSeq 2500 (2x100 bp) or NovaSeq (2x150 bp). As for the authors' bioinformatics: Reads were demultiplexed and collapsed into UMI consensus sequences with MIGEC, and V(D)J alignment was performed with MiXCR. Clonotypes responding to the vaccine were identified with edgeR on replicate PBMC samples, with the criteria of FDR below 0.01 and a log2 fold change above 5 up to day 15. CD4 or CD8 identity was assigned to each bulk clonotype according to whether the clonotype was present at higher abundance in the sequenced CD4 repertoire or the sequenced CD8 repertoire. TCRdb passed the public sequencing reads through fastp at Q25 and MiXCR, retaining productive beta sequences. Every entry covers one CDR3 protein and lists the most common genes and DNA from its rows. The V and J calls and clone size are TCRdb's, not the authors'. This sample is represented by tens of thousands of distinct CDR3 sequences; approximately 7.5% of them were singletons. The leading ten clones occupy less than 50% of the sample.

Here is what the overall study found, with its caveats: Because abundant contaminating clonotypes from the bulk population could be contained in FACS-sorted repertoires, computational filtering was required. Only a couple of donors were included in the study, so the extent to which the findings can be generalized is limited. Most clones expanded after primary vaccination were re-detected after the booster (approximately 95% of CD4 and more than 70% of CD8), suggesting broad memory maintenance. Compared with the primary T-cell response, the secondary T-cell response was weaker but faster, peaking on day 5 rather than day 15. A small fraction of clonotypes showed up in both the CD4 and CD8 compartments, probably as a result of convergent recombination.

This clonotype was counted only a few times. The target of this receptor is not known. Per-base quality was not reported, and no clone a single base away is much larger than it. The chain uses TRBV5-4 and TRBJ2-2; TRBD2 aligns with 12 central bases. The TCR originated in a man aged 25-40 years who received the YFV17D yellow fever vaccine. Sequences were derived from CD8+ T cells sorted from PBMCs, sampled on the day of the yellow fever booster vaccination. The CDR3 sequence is CASSYGPSWGLAGSNTGELFF. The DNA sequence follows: TGTGCCAGCAGCTATGGGCCTAGCTGGGGACTAGCGGGTTCGAACACCGGGGAGCTGTTTTTT.